These 15 T cell receptor beta chains came from one sample sequenced in a study of long-term antiretroviral therapy in people with HIV. The run of the v3.0 immunoSEQ assay was at survey level. Assay used: immunoSEQ multiplex PCR; TCRdb lists only in-frame clones, some missing. The repertoire holds about 27,000 clones, with about four fifths as singletons. The sample was unsorted PBMCs, taken 3 years after starting antiretroviral therapy. These receptors were obtained from a man aged 35 to 55 with HIV.

The genes are TRBV5-1 and TRBJ1-1; D is undetermined. There are 12 residues in the CDR3. V lost 8 bases and J lost 5, with 13 bases in between. Germline V gives CDR1 SGHRS, CDR2 YFSETQ. CDR3 amino acids: CASRAVGTEAFF. The CDR3 DNA follows: TGCGCCAGTCGAGCGGTCGGGACTGAAGCTTTCTTT.

This clone was counted only a few times. The chain employs TRBV7-2 and TRBJ1-3; perhaps TRBD1 as D (6 bases). The germline gives CDR1 SGHTA, CDR2 FQGNSA. V lost 5 bases and J lost 4, with 9 bases in between. The CDR3 has 13 residues. The CDR3 bases are TGTGCCAGCAGCCTAGGGACAGGAAACACCATATATTTT. As protein: CASSLGTGNTIYF.

This clone has more than one count but fewer than ten. The chain has TRBV7-8 and TRBJ1-5; D not certain. The CDR3 consists of 18 residues. V was cut by 5 bases and J by 0 bases, with 20 bases left in between. Germline CDR1 is SGHVS and CDR2 is FQNEAQ. The CDR3 nucleotides are TGTGCCAGCAGCCCCTCCTCCCACTTTATGTATAGCAATCAGCCCCAGCATTTT. It codes for CASSPSSHFMYSNQPQHF. Variable domain in full (rest from reference TRBV7-8 and TRBJ1-5): GAGVSQSPRYKVAKRGQDVALRCDPISGHVSLFWYQQALGQGPEFLTYFQNEAQLDKSGLPSDRFFAERPEGSVSTLKIQRTQQEDSAVYLCASSPSSHFMYSNQPQHFGDGTRLSIL.

The chain combines TRBV5-5 with TRBJ1-2; D perhaps matches TRBD1 (6 bases). Germline CDR1 SGHKS, CDR2 YYEKEE (reference sequence). Deletions cut 4 bases from V and 8 bases from J, with 18 bases between. The CDR3 contains 14 residues. The CDR3 coding sequence is TGTGCCAGCAGCACAGGACAGCCTTGGAGGGGCTACACCTTC. As protein: CASSTGQPWRGYTF.

The chain uses TRBV6-5 and TRBJ1-2, with D perhaps TRBD1 (5 bases). The CDR3 has 14 residues. The germline CDR1 and CDR2 sequences are MNHEY and SVGAGI. Trimming shortened V by 7 bases and J by 4 bases, and 16 bases separated the two germline ends. Written as DNA, the CDR3 is TGTGCCAGCATCTACGGGCGGGGCCCCTATGGCTACACCTTC. Its protein product is CASIYGRGPYGYTF.

V usage is TRBV27 and J usage is TRBJ2-3; TRBD2 matches at 13 bases. The length of the CDR3 is 14 residues. Trimming at V came to 8 bases and at J to 6 bases, leaving 5 bases not matched to a gene. CDR1 and CDR2 (germline): MNHEY, SMNVEV (reference sequence). CDR3 sequence reads: CASRPGLAGDTQYF. DNA for the CDR3: TGTGCCAGCCGTCCGGGACTAGCGGGGGATACGCAGTATTTT.

The J gene is TRBJ2-3, the V gene TRBV10-3; 8 bases fit TRBD2. The trim removed 6 bases at V and 1 base at J, leaving 3 bases unmatched. This CDR3 has 14 amino acids. CDR1 is ENHRY, CDR2 SYGVKD, per germline. CDR3 DNA: TGTGCCATCAGCGCGGGGGGCGGCACAGATACGCAGTATTTT. This gives the protein CAISAGGGTDTQYF.

The V gene is TRBV11-2, the J gene TRBJ1-5, with TRBD1 as a possible D gene (6 bases). Germline V gene sequence: CDR1 SGHAT, CDR2 FQNNGV. This CDR3 comprises 17 residues. The V end lost 4 bases, the J end lost 1 base, and 17 bases lay between the germline ends. The CDR3 region is CASSSGGGPGSNQPQHF. In DNA, the CDR3 is TGTGCCAGCAGCTCCGGAGGGGGGCCGGGAAGCAATCAGCCCCAGCATTTT.

This clone was observed a few times. The chain carries TRBV19 and TRBJ1-2, with D perhaps matching TRBD1 (6 bases). CDR3 length: 16 amino acids. CDR1 LNHDA and CDR2 SQIVND come from the germline V gene (reference sequence). Trimming removed 7 bases from V and 4 bases from J, with 22 bases in between. CDR3 protein: CASMGPAAGGGYGYTF. The CDR3 region has the DNA TGTGCCAGTATGGGGCCCGCTGCGGGGGGCGGCTATGGCTACACCTTC.

This chain links TRBV13 with TRBJ2-3; a possible D gene is TRBD1 (5 bases). CDR1 and CDR2 (germline): PRHDT, FYEKMQ (reference sequence). V lost 6 bases, J lost 2 bases, and 15 bases lay in between. CDR3 length: 15 residues. In nucleotides, the CDR3 is TGTGCCAGCAGTAGCCAGGGCCCCCTCACAGATACGCAGTATTTT. Translated: CASSSQGPLTDTQYF.

A single count supports this clone. The rearrangement joins TRBV5-1 to TRBJ2-3; possibly TRBD1 for D (5 bases). The V end was cut by 1 base, the J end by 3 bases, with 9 bases between. Germline loops: CDR1 SGHRS, CDR2 YFSETQ. The CDR3 has 14 amino acids. The CDR3 protein is CASSLWQGTDTQYF. The CDR3 coding sequence is TGCGCCAGCAGCTTGTGGCAGGGTACAGATACGCAGTATTTT.

This chain connects TRBV7-8 to TRBJ2-7; no clear D. CDR1 and CDR2 (germline): SGHVS, FQNEAQ. Trimming shortened V by 1 base and J by 0 bases, and 7 bases separated the two germline ends. This CDR3 region has 14 residues. The DNA for the CDR3 is TGTGCCAGCAGCTTAGGGAGTAGCTCCTACGAGCAGTACTTC. Protein: CASSLGSSSYEQYF.

A single count supports this clone. The chain carries TRBV5-1 and TRBJ1-1; D call uncertain. Per germline, CDR1 SGHRS and CDR2 YFSETQ. CDR3 length: 13 amino acids. Trimming took off 0 bases at V and 2 bases at J, with 5 bases between the two ends. CDR3 sequence (DNA): TGCGCCAGCAGCTTGGGCACCAACACTGAAGCTTTCTTT. It is translated as CASSLGTNTEAFF.

This chain connects TRBV6-5 to TRBJ2-1, with D unclear. The CDR3 runs 11 residues. The V and J ends lost 4 bases and 9 bases respectively, with 7 bases between them. Germline assignment: CDR1 MNHEY and CDR2 SVGAGI. CDR3 residues: CASSSRSEQFF. In DNA form, the CDR3 reads TGTGCCAGCAGTTCGCGTAGTGAGCAGTTCTTC.

This clone was detected only once. The rearrangement links TRBV5-4 to TRBJ1-1, with 8 bases identical to TRBD1. Germline V lookup: CDR1 SGHNT, CDR2 YYREEE (reference sequence). After removal of 4 bases from V and 1 base from J, the junction contained 9 bases not matched to a gene. The CDR3 contains 16 residues. This CDR3 reads CASSGPAGTGNTEAFF. CDR3 sequence (DNA): TGTGCCAGCAGCGGGCCTGCCGGGACAGGGAACACTGAAGCTTTCTTT.